The 6 T cell receptor beta chains in this list originate from one sample, sequenced in a study of T cell responses to AZD1222 COVID-19 vaccine. Libraries were prepared by immunoSEQ multiplex PCR; TCRdb keeps only in-frame clonotypes and omits some of them. This sample has fewer than 150,000 clones, with more than 75% found just once. Sequencing used peripheral blood, obtained on day 0 of AZD1222 vaccination. The receptors shown here come from an adult in good health.

This rearrangement joins TRBV19 to TRBJ1-5, with 8 bases matching TRBD1. Germline trimming cut 3 bases from V and 0 bases from J; bases unmatched to any gene: 7. The CDR3 covers 17 residues. Germline V gene lookup returns CDR1 LNHDA and CDR2 SQIVND (reference sequence). The CDR3 here is CASSISGQGYSNQPQHF. For the CDR3, the DNA is TGTGCCAGTAGTATCTCCGGACAGGGTTATAGCAATCAGCCCCAGCATTTT.

This chain connects TRBV19 to TRBJ1-1; 11 bases fit TRBD1. There are 16 residues in the CDR3. J gave up 4 bases and V 4 bases, and 8 bases lay outside the gene matches. The germline V gene has CDR1 LNHDA and CDR2 SQIVND (reference sequence). The CDR3 loop reads CASSTGQGAGVTEAFF. The CDR3 DNA reads as TGTGCCAGTAGTACCGGACAGGGGGCGGGAGTCACTGAAGCTTTCTTT.

The chain combines TRBV30 with TRBJ2-6; D might be TRBD1 or TRBD2, each matching 5 bases. Germline V gene data show CDR1 as GTSNPN and CDR2 as SVGIG (reference sequence). This CDR3 contains 16 residues. The V and J ends lost 3 bases and 0 bases respectively, with 12 bases between them. For the CDR3, the DNA is TGTGCCTGGAGAACCGGGGCCCTCTCTGGGGCCAACGTCCTGACTTTC. Amino acids: CAWRTGALSGANVLTF.

This sequence joins TRBV25-1 and TRBJ1-2; 8 nucleotides align to TRBD1. Unmatched junction bases numbered 6, after V lost 4 bases and J lost 5 bases. This CDR3 contains 14 residues. Germline CDR1 MGHDK, CDR2 SYGVNS. The CDR3 sequence: CASSAPGTGYGYTF. CDR3 DNA sequence: TGTGCCAGCAGTGCCCCCGGGACAGGATATGGCTACACCTTC.

The chain uses TRBV28 and TRBJ1-5, with a weak D call TRBD1 (6 bases). The CDR3 is 18 residues long. Germline lookup yields CDR1 MDHEN and CDR2 SYDVKM. Trimming shortened V by 3 bases and J by 1 base, and 19 bases separated the two germline ends. CDR3 in DNA: TGTGCCAGCAGTTTCTCACGCAGGGGAGGTGAAAGCAATCAGCCCCAGCATTTT. Its translation is CASSFSRRGGESNQPQHF.

V gene TRBV5-1 combines with J gene TRBJ2-6, with 8 bases that match TRBD1. Trimming at V came to 2 bases and at J to 1 base, leaving 8 bases not matched to a gene. The CDR3 is 18 residues long. From germline, CDR1 is SGHRS and CDR2 YFSETQ. The CDR3 is CASSFRGQGASGANVLTF. The CDR3 DNA reads TGCGCCAGCAGCTTTAGAGGCCAGGGGGCATCTGGGGCCAACGTCCTGACTTTC.